This note documents a single T cell receptor (beta chain) sequence. This clone was picked up many times. Its antigen is currently not known. The CDR3 end falls 3 residues outside the read, so it is completed with the germline J gene. V and J are trimmed by 2 bases and 6 bases, and the gene matches miss 12 bases of the junction. The CDR3 covers 16 residues, taking in both the cysteine and the phenylalanine. The 39 bases shown cover part of the CDR3, and their frame starts at base 1. Per the germline V gene, SGHRS is the CDR1 and YFSETQ is the CDR2. CVID samples and control samples contributed equivalent amounts of genomic DNA as sequencing input. For every sample, a 60 bp segment covering the rearranged TCRbeta CDR3 region was amplified and then sequenced. The immunoSEQ assay, a bias-corrected multiplex PCR combined with high-throughput sequencing, was used to amplify TCRbeta. The authors' analysis ran thus. Each unique nucleotide sequence was treated as a clone and annotated with V, D and J genes, copy number and frequency. Sequences were labeled productive if in frame, and non-productive if out of frame or containing stop codons. Clonality was calculated from Shannon's entropy as previously described. The predicted amino acid sequences of productive clones were used to derive mean CDR3 Kyte-Doolittle hydropathy. The R hclust function was used to hierarchically cluster scaled V gene usage with Manhattan distance and complete linkage. Sharing of clones by CDR3 amino acid sequence was evaluated through resampling of 12 repertoires per group over 100 rounds. Repertoires were searched for 60 to 80 published EBV-specific and a few hundred published CMV-specific TCRbeta sequences. Analysis left out a couple of CVID samples that produced under 10,000 sequences, so roughly 45 CVID repertoires remained. TCRdb provides this immuneACCESS table in a form limited to in-frame rearrangements. Some clones are lacking; in checked studies, under half of them reflect an unresolved V gene, and why the rest are absent is not known. For V, J and clone size, that table is used; D and trimming come from the DNA. The sample features 75,000 to 85,000 clones, and none is a singleton. 0.8% of the sample belongs to the ten largest clones.

This specimen belongs to a study of T cell clonality in common variable immunodeficiency (dated by TCRdb to between 2015 and 2017). Most of the CVID patients and most of the healthy controls were of Caucasian heritage. Heparinized peripheral whole blood samples of roughly 5 to 9 ml were obtained from each donor. TCRbeta CDR3 repertoires were sequenced from genomic DNA of adults with common variable immune deficiency (CVID) and healthy adult controls. A total of 22 healthy adult volunteers (around 12 female and 10 or so male; age range about 20 to 66 years, mean age about 33) were included in the control group. Diluted blood was density-centrifuged over Hypaque 1077 or Ficoll-Paque to isolate peripheral blood mononuclear cells. Genomic DNA was extracted from unsorted mononuclear cells by Qiagen column purification or by a centrifugation-based method. Study-wide conclusions, independent of this receptor: TCRbeta clonality was higher in CVID subjects than in healthy controls (t-test p = 0.018), and the increase was most characteristic of about a third of subjects. Even though DNA input was equal, the average per sample came to about 81,820 unique sequences for controls compared with roughly 30,000 for CVID samples. CVID subjects shared fewer TCRbeta clones with each other than healthy controls did (p < 0.0001). Patient heterogeneity within the CVID cohort put limits on correlating repertoire features with clinical complications. According to the authors, figuring out what caused the increased clonality in CVID would require sequencing the repertoires of T cell subpopulations. CVID TCRbeta sequences were reported to have fewer deletions and N-nucleotide insertions and to lack highly modified clones with 13 or more V deletions.

The receptor comes from a person aged 18-70 years in good health. Sequencing was performed on peripheral blood mononuclear cells. This chain joins TRBV5-1 to TRBJ2-7, and TRBD1 matches 9 of the central bases. The CDR3 DNA, read in part, is TGCGCCAGCAGCTTCGGATCGGGCGGGACAGGGATCGAG. Its protein reads: CASSFGSGGTGIE. The entire CDR3 protein reads CASSFGSGGTGIEQYF.